A selection of T cell receptor beta chains follows, all from one sample in a study of vaccination and CD4 T cells after COVID-19. TCRdb called the PCR reads again in MiXCR, with one record for every CDR3 protein. The sample lists approximately 40,000 distinct CDR3 sequences; 36% were seen once. The sequencing used CD4+ T cells from blood, collected about 7 months after SARS-CoV-2 vaccination. The source is a human donor who had recovered from COVID-19. Both conserved end residues are part of each CDR3. The D gene is left open where the match is weak.

CDR3: CASSQGEVHNSPLHF
D: NA
V: TRBV4-1
J: TRBJ1-6

CDR3: CASTRVGGLSSYNEQFF
D: NA
V: TRBV27
J: TRBJ2-1

CDR3: CASSPSGQSYEQYF
D: TRBD1
V: TRBV28
J: TRBJ2-7

CDR3: CASSYSAGAGTEAFF
D: NA
V: TRBV6-5
J: TRBJ1-1

CDR3: CASSLRAEEDYGYTF
D: NA
V: TRBV7-3
J: TRBJ1-2

CDR3: CASSLVAGEDLGGELFF
D: TRBD2
V: TRBV7-6
J: TRBJ2-2

CDR3: CASSKTITSGMDTQYF
D: TRBD2
V: TRBV7-7
J: TRBJ2-3

CDR3: CASSSPPNQPQHF
D: NA
V: TRBV28
J: TRBJ1-5

CDR3: CASSPVGPSTDTQYF
D: NA
V: TRBV6-1
J: TRBJ2-3

CDR3: CASSIMVGETTDTQYF
D: NA
V: TRBV19
J: TRBJ2-3

CDR3: CASSPPSAGNEQFF
D: NA
V: TRBV18
J: TRBJ2-1

CDR3: CASSYRMTSYSSTDTQYF
D: NA
V: TRBV6-2/TRBV6-3
J: TRBJ2-3

CDR3: CASSPQRGLYSNQPQHF
D: NA
V: TRBV6-1
J: TRBJ1-5

CDR3: CATSREGYTEAFF
D: NA
V: TRBV15
J: TRBJ1-1

CDR3: CASSLKAGGPSEQYF
D: TRBD2
V: TRBV6-1
J: TRBJ2-7

CDR3: CSADALAHSTDTQYF
D: TRBD2
V: TRBV20-1
J: TRBJ2-3

CDR3: CSARAFGPPNTGELFF
D: NA
V: TRBV20-1
J: TRBJ2-2

CDR3: CAIKGQGNTEAFF
D: TRBD1
V: TRBV10-3
J: TRBJ1-1

CDR3: CSARGTSGRNEQFF
D: TRBD2
V: TRBV20-1
J: TRBJ2-1

CDR3: CASTGLDATGELFF
D: NA
V: TRBV27
J: TRBJ2-2

CDR3: CASWAQGGGGTDTQYF
D: NA
V: TRBV12-3/TRBV12-4
J: TRBJ2-3

CDR3: CASSPPRSTSGSRETQYF
D: TRBD2
V: TRBV18
J: TRBJ2-5

CDR3: CASSMGLAASQETQYF
D: TRBD2
V: TRBV19
J: TRBJ2-5

CDR3: CASNKRSTDTQYF
D: NA
V: TRBV27
J: TRBJ2-3

CDR3: CASSENEGVGNTEAFF
D: NA
V: TRBV6-1
J: TRBJ1-1

CDR3: CASSKARGTTASGTFYEQYF
D: NA
V: TRBV21-1
J: TRBJ2-7